This TCR beta chain was identified during a study of a mutant IDH1 vaccine in newly diagnosed glioma. Overall study context: Each patient was administered eight vaccinations, scheduled in weeks 1, 3, 5, 7, 11, 15, 19 and 23. Vaccinations were initiated 4-6 weeks following radiotherapy alone, or were given together with temozolomide cycles. Before enrollment, patients got radiotherapy alone, temozolomide alone, or mostly the combination.

Specified time point: week 23, last vaccination. Mutant IDH1 20-mer peptide, at 300 ug, made up each vaccine dose, with topical imiquimod. The study enrolled donors with new WHO grade 3 or 4 IDH1-mutant, ATRX-lost astrocytomas. Repertoires were generated with immunoSEQ multiplex PCR, while TCRdb's copy carries only in-frame clones and drops some. The profile shows roughly 36,000 clones, approximately 90% of them singletons. CDR1 is SGDLS and CDR2 is YYNGEE in the germline V gene. V gave up 2 bases and J gave up 1 base, with 0 bases separating them. The CDR3 totals 11 residues. Regarding this clone: Antigen specificity is unknown.

The TCR was taken from a man in his forties or fifties with glioma. Specimen: PBMCs, collected from a glioma patient whose treatment included an IDH1 peptide vaccine. The chain links TRBV9 to TRBJ1-2; D gene uncertain. The CDR3 sequence is CASSVNYGYTF. In DNA form, the CDR3 reads TGTGCCAGCAGCGTTAACTATGGCTACACCTTC. Supplemented by reference TRBV9 and TRBJ1-2, the full variable domain reads DSGVTQTPKHLITATGQRVTLRCSPRSGDLSVYWYQQSLDQGLQFLIQYYNGEERAKGNILERFSAQQFPDLHSELNLSSLELGDSALYFCASSVNYGYTFGSGTRLTVV.